The 17 T cell receptor beta chains below come from one sample, sequenced in a study of blood T cell repertoires in COVID-19. The data were produced by immunoSEQ multiplex PCR, yet TCRdb's version contains in-frame clones alone and is incomplete. The table has a few hundred thousand clones, approximately 85% seen once. The sample consisted of PBMCs or T cells enriched from blood (not recorded which). The origin of the receptors is a man aged 25 to 45 who had recovered from COVID-19.

The genes are TRBV5-1 and TRBJ2-3, with a possible D match to TRBD2 (5 bases). This CDR3 has 14 amino acids. V lost 4 bases and J 2 bases, leaving 11 bases between the germline ends. The germline V gene encodes CDR1 SGHRS and CDR2 YFSETQ. The CDR3 region is CASSAVEATDTQYF. The CDR3 nucleotides read TGCGCCAGCAGCGCGGTGGAGGCCACAGATACGCAGTATTTT.

V usage is TRBV5-6 and J usage is TRBJ1-5, with D unclear. Trimming stripped 3 bases from V and 5 bases from J, with 12 bases between. The CDR3 is made up of 14 amino acids. Per the germline V gene, CDR1 is SGHDT and CDR2 is YYEEEE. CDR3 sequence reads: CASSSRKSYQPQHF. In DNA form, the CDR3 reads TGTGCCAGCAGCTCCAGAAAATCCTATCAGCCCCAGCATTTT.

This clone was seen just once. The gene calls are TRBV7-2 and TRBJ1-2; D remains ambiguous. The V gene's germline CDR1 is SGHTA and CDR2 FQGNSA. This CDR3 is built from 13 residues. The V and J ends lost 0 bases and 6 bases respectively, with 8 bases between them. The CDR3 loop is CASSLAVSHGYTF. The DNA of the CDR3 is TGTGCCAGCAGCTTAGCGGTTAGCCATGGCTACACCTTC.

The chain combines TRBV29-1 with TRBJ1-1; weak D call: TRBD1 (6 bases). The V end lost 6 bases, the J end lost 0 bases, and 14 bases lay between the germline ends. This CDR3 is built from 14 residues. In germline, CDR1 is SQVTM, CDR2 ANQGSEA. CDR3 amino acids: CSVPLQGLNTEAFF. In nucleotides, the CDR3 is TGCAGCGTGCCTTTACAGGGTTTGAACACTGAAGCTTTCTTT.

This sequence joins TRBV27 and TRBJ2-1, with TRBD2 matching 12 bases. After removal of 0 bases from V and 6 bases from J, the junction contained 6 bases not matched to a gene. Germline CDR1 reads MNHEY; CDR2 reads SMNVEV (reference sequence). The CDR3 sequence is 17 residues long. The chain's CDR3 is CASSLSLAGGPGNEQFF. The CDR3 DNA sequence: TGTGCCAGCAGTTTATCTCTAGCGGGGGGGCCTGGCAATGAGCAGTTCTTC.

The chain combines TRBV7-9 with TRBJ1-6, with D unresolved. The V end was cut by 4 bases, the J end by 9 bases, with 16 bases between. The germline CDR1 and CDR2 sequences are SEHNR and FQNEAQ (reference sequence). CDR3 length equals 15 residues. The CDR3 reads CASSSPVERGSPLHF. CDR3 coding DNA: TGTGCCAGCAGCTCCCCCGTGGAGAGAGGTTCACCCCTCCACTTT. The complete variable domain, with remaining parts taken from reference TRBV7-9 and TRBJ1-6, reads DTGVSQNPRHKITKRGQNVTFRCDPISEHNRLYWYRQTLGQGPEFLTYFQNEAQLEKSRLLSDRFSAERPKGSFSTLEIQRTEQGDSAMYLCASSSPVERGSPLHFGNGTRLTVT.

This rearrangement joins TRBV6-2 or TRBV6-3 to TRBJ1-6, with a possible D match to TRBD1 (5 bases). The germline gives CDR1 MNHEY, CDR2 SVGEGT. The V end lost 6 bases, the J end lost 0 bases, and 21 bases lay between the germline ends. This CDR3 region has 19 residues. The CDR3 region has the DNA TGTGCCAGCAGCCCCCCGGGACTTCATCTGAGCTCCTATAATTCACCCCTCCACTTT. It codes for CASSPPGLHLSSYNSPLHF.

This chain connects TRBV10-3 to TRBJ2-7; tentative D call: TRBD1 (7 bases). CDR3 length: 13 amino acids. Between the trimmed V and J ends, which lost 7 bases and 5 bases, there was a span of 15 bases. The germline V gene encodes CDR1 ENHRY and CDR2 SYGVKD. The CDR3 is CAIKGGGGDEQYF. The CDR3 region has the DNA TGTGCCATCAAAGGAGGGGGCGGGGACGAGCAGTACTTC.

This clone has just a few counts. The chain recombines TRBV9 with TRBJ1-2, with D possibly TRBD1 on 6 matching bases. CDR3 length equals 14 residues. Deletions cut 6 bases from V and 0 bases from J, with 12 bases between. Per germline, CDR1 SGDLS and CDR2 YYNGEE. CDR3 bases: TGTGCCAGCACAACGACAGGAGCTAACTATGGCTACACCTTC. Protein: CASTTTGANYGYTF.

The rearrangement uses TRBV30 and TRBJ2-3; 9 nucleotides align to TRBD1. Germline lookup yields CDR1 GTSNPN and CDR2 SVGIG (reference sequence). The CDR3 has 14 residues. V shed 4 bases, J shed 3 bases, and the junction held 5 bases outside the gene matches. The CDR3 nucleotides read TGTGCCTGGACTTTTGGACAGGGGACAGATACGCAGTATTTT. It yields the protein CAWTFGQGTDTQYF.

V is TRBV5-6 and J is TRBJ1-2; D remains ambiguous. V dropped 2 bases and J dropped 6 bases, with 11 bases sitting between them. CDR1 SGHDT and CDR2 YYEEEE come from the germline V gene. The CDR3 extends over 13 amino acids. The CDR3: CASSLPGKHGYTF. For the CDR3, the DNA is TGTGCCAGCAGCTTACCAGGCAAACATGGCTACACCTTC.

The J gene is TRBJ1-1, the V gene TRBV25-1, with 7 nucleotides matching TRBD1. CDR1 MGHDK and CDR2 SYGVNS come from the germline V gene. This CDR3 is built from 15 residues. The junction had 8 bases not matched to a gene; V was cut back by 5 bases and J by 2 bases. The CDR3 DNA reads TGTGCCAGCAGTCTTATGTCAGGGGGAAACACTGAAGCTTTCTTT. It yields the protein CASSLMSGGNTEAFF.

The chain uses TRBV11-2 and TRBJ2-7; 7 bases agree with TRBD1. Looked up from germline, CDR1 is SGHAT and CDR2 is FQNNGV. The CDR3 runs to 15 residues. The junction had 6 bases not matched to a gene; V was cut back by 0 bases and J by 4 bases. The DNA of the CDR3 is TGTGCCAGCAGCTTAGAATACAGGGGCTTTTACGAGCAGTACTTC. Protein product: CASSLEYRGFYEQYF.

The chain links TRBV7-9 to TRBJ1-1; the D gene is possibly TRBD1 (6 bases). Germline CDR1 SEHNR, CDR2 FQNEAQ (reference sequence). The CDR3 spans 13 residues. Trimming took off 4 bases at V and 6 bases at J, with 12 bases between the two ends. The CDR3 loop reads CASSYTGRAEAFF. The CDR3 nucleotides read TGTGCCAGCAGCTATACAGGGAGGGCTGAAGCTTTCTTT.

The chain joins TRBV7-9 to TRBJ1-3; the D is unclear. The CDR3 loop spans 15 amino acids. Germline V CDR1 and CDR2: SEHNR, FQNEAQ (reference sequence). V lost 0 bases, J lost 0 bases, and 6 bases lay in between. CDR3 bases: TGTGCCAGCAGCTTAGCGCCGGGCTCTGGAAACACCATATATTTT. This translates into CASSLAPGSGNTIYF.

This chain joins TRBV7-9 and TRBJ1-6, with D maybe TRBD1 (6 bases). The CDR3 runs to 15 residues. The V gene lost 2 bases and the J gene lost 9 bases, with 14 bases spanning the gap. Looked up from germline, CDR1 is SEHNR and CDR2 is FQNEAQ (reference sequence). The CDR3 sequence is CASSLRDTFLSPLHF. Here the CDR3 DNA reads TGTGCCAGCAGCTTACGGGACACTTTTCTTTCACCCCTCCACTTT.

The chain has TRBV5-1 and TRBJ2-1; 12 bases match TRBD2. V lost 4 bases to trimming and J lost 8 bases; unmatched junction nucleotides: 7. The CDR3 sequence is 15 residues long. In germline, CDR1 is SGHRS, CDR2 YFSETQ. CDR3 coding DNA: TGCGCCAGCAGCGAGCCTAGCGGGGGGGCCGATGAGCAGTTCTTC. Protein product: CASSEPSGGADEQFF.